These 9 T cell receptor beta chains were sequenced from one sample in a study of glioma-infiltrating T cells after dendritic cell vaccination. Profiled with immunoSEQ multiplex PCR; TCRdb holds only in-frame clones, not every one. The table lists 99,000 or so clones, around 91% of them singletons. The time point was: after dendritic cell vaccination, including at tumor progression/relapse. The sequencing here drew on blood, taken after dendritic cell vaccination. These receptors came from a human donor with glioblastoma.

This sequence joins TRBV28 and TRBJ1-2; tentative D call: TRBD1 (5 bases). This CDR3 region has 13 residues. The germline V gene has CDR1 MDHEN and CDR2 SYDVKM. Trimming cost V 7 bases and J 7 bases, with 16 bases left between them. CDR3 coding DNA: TGTGCCAGCACCCTGGGTCCCGGGGGTGGCTACACCTTC. Its translation is CASTLGPGGGYTF.

V is TRBV16 and J is TRBJ1-1, with 10 bases aligning to TRBD1. The germline V gene encodes CDR1 KGHSY and CDR2 FQNENV. J was trimmed by 1 base and V by 8 bases; bases with no gene match: 7. CDR3 length equals 15 residues. CDR3 coding DNA: TGTGCCAGCTCAAAGGGGGACAGGGGGAACACTGAAGCTTTCTTT. Amino acid sequence: CASSKGDRGNTEAFF.

This chain connects TRBV13 to TRBJ1-2; 8 nucleotides line up with TRBD1. Germline trimming cut 6 bases from V and 2 bases from J; bases unmatched to any gene: 8. This CDR3 contains 15 residues. Germline V gene sequence: CDR1 PRHDT, CDR2 FYEKMQ (reference sequence). The DNA of the CDR3 is TGTGCCAGCAGTCCAGGGACAGGCGGAAACTATGGCTACACCTTC. Amino acids: CASSPGTGGNYGYTF. Supplemented by reference TRBV13 and TRBJ1-2, the full variable domain reads AAGVIQSPRHLIKEKRETATLKCYPIPRHDTVYWYQQGPGQDPQFLISFYEKMQSDKGSIPDRFSAQQFSDYHSELNMSSLELGDSALYFCASSPGTGGNYGYTFGSGTRLTVV.

This chain uses TRBV11-2 with TRBJ1-2; D unclear. V lost 2 bases to trimming and J lost 0 bases, with 7 bases between them. The CDR3 is 14 amino acids. CDR1 and CDR2 from the germline V gene are SGHAT and FQNNGV. CDR3 region: CASSLNGANYGYTF. The CDR3 DNA reads as TGTGCCAGCAGCTTAAACGGTGCTAACTATGGCTACACCTTC.

This sequence joins TRBV5-1 and TRBJ2-1; D perhaps matches TRBD2 (5 bases). This CDR3 has 14 amino acids. V dropped 0 bases and J dropped 5 bases, with 9 bases sitting between them. Germline V lookup: CDR1 SGHRS, CDR2 YFSETQ. CDR3 region: CASSLAGGNNEQFF. The DNA for the CDR3 is TGCGCCAGCAGCTTGGCTGGAGGAAACAATGAGCAGTTCTTC.

V is TRBV13 and J is TRBJ1-1; 9 bases map to TRBD1. Per germline, CDR1 PRHDT and CDR2 FYEKMQ (reference sequence). This CDR3 has 14 amino acids. After removal of 8 bases from V and 8 bases from J, the junction contained 12 bases not matched to a gene. CDR3: CASRTGTGRLEAFF. In nucleotides, the CDR3 is TGTGCCAGCCGTACCGGGACAGGGAGACTAGAAGCTTTCTTT.

Only a few counts were recorded for this clone. The chain is built from TRBV6-4 and TRBJ2-1; the match to TRBD2 covers 11 bases. This CDR3 spans 15 amino acids. CDR1 MRHNA and CDR2 SNTAGT come from the germline V gene. V lost 3 bases to trimming and J lost 5 bases; unmatched junction nucleotides: 3. This CDR3 reads CASSETSGSHNEQFF. In DNA form, the CDR3 reads TGTGCCAGCAGTGAAACTAGCGGGAGTCACAATGAGCAGTTCTTC.

This sequence joins TRBV5-1 and TRBJ1-4; 8 bases line up with TRBD1. The V gene end was trimmed by 4 bases and the J gene end by 4 bases; junction bases not matched to a gene: 3. This CDR3 contains 14 residues. CDR1 SGHRS and CDR2 YFSETQ come from the germline V gene. In DNA form, the CDR3 reads TGCGCCAGCAGCCAGGGACAGGATAATGAAAAACTGTTTTTT. Its protein is CASSQGQDNEKLFF.

The chain recombines TRBV9 with TRBJ2-5, with D perhaps TRBD2 (5 bases). In germline, CDR1 is SGDLS, CDR2 YYNGEE. This CDR3 spans 13 amino acids. V dropped 2 bases and J dropped 1 base, with 6 bases sitting between them. The CDR3 protein is CASSVGLQETQYF. The CDR3 DNA reads as TGTGCCAGCAGCGTCGGACTCCAAGAGACCCAGTACTTC.